The rows below give T cell receptor beta chains drawn from one sample of a study of blood T cell repertoires in COVID-19. Clones were read by immunoSEQ multiplex PCR, and TCRdb kept only the in-frame ones, dropping some. The sample includes about 210,000 clones, around 80% of them seen just once. Sample: peripheral blood. These receptors were collected from a human donor in a cohort sampled during active COVID-19. Both conserved end residues are part of each CDR3. The D gene is left open where the match is weak. Clone size is given for some rows only: seen once, a few or many times, or a class if the clone is expanded.

15	.	TRBV29-1	TRBJ2-6	.	CSAGTGGSGANVLTF	TGCAGCGCTGGGACTGGGGGGTCTGGGGCCAACGTCCTGACTTTC
12	TRBD1	TRBV7-2	TRBJ1-5	.	CASSGPDRAQHF	TGTGCCAGCAGCGGCCCCGACAGGGCCCAGCATTTT
14	.	TRBV28	TRBJ1-1	.	CASRPQGTGTEAFF	TGTGCCAGCAGACCGCAGGGCACTGGCACTGAAGCTTTCTTT
15	TRBD1	TRBV18	TRBJ1-2	.	CASSALDRVTYGYTF	TGTGCCAGCTCAGCCTTGGACAGGGTTACTTATGGCTACACCTTC
14	TRBD1	TRBV18	TRBJ2-1	.	CASSRQGSYNEQFF	TGTGCCAGCTCACGACAGGGGTCCTACAATGAGCAGTTCTTC
11	.	TRBV28	TRBJ2-7	.	CASSINYEQYF	TGTGCCAGCAGCATCAACTACGAGCAGTACTTC
14	.	TRBV7-8	TRBJ1-5	few	CASSYAGDNQPQHF	TGTGCCAGCAGTTACGCGGGCGATAATCAGCCCCAGCATTTT
14	.	TRBV6-6	TRBJ2-5	.	CASSYSPSSQTQYF	TGTGCCAGCAGTTACTCTCCTAGTAGTCAGACCCAGTACTTC
17	TRBD1	TRBV4-1	TRBJ1-6	.	CASSQDYGTGWDSPLHF	TGCGCCAGCAGCCAAGATTATGGGACAGGTTGGGATTCACCCCTCCACTTT
13	.	TRBV28	TRBJ1-1	few	CASSPRTSREAFF	TGTGCCAGCAGTCCAAGAACCTCCCGGGAAGCTTTCTTT
15	.	TRBV18	TRBJ2-4	.	CASSPPRGAKNIQYF	TGTGCCAGCTCACCCCCCCGGGGGGCCAAAAACATTCAGTACTTC
16	.	TRBV5-1	TRBJ1-3	.	CASSSYGGSSGNTIYF	TGCGCCAGCAGCTCGTACGGAGGGAGCTCTGGAAACACCATATATTTT
15	.	TRBV28	TRBJ2-2	few	CASSLPGRNTGELFF	TGTGCCAGCAGTCTACCGGGTCGGAACACCGGGGAGCTGTTTTTT
17	TRBD2	TRBV9	TRBJ2-3	.	CASSVGGTRGSADTQYF	TGTGCCAGCAGCGTAGGAGGGACTAGAGGGTCGGCAGATACGCAGTATTTT
13	.	TRBV14	TRBJ2-5	.	CASSDGGESAQYF	TGTGCCAGCAGCGACGGGGGAGAATCGGCCCAGTACTTC
14	TRBD1	TRBV9	TRBJ1-5	.	CASSGQGIFQPQHF	TGTGCCAGCAGTGGACAGGGAATTTTTCAGCCCCAGCATTTT
11	.	TRBV2	TRBJ2-3	.	CASSEGYTQYF	TGTGCCAGCAGTGAGGGCTATACGCAGTATTTT
17	.	TRBV3-1/TRBV3-2	TRBJ2-5	.	CASSQDKSVVSGETQYF	TGTGCCAGCAGCCAAGATAAGTCGGTCGTATCGGGAGAGACCCAGTACTTC
15	.	TRBV15	TRBJ1-2	few	CATSRDPSVSYGYTF	TGTGCCACCAGCAGAGATCCCTCGGTGTCCTATGGCTACACCTTC
12	.	TRBV6-6	TRBJ1-1	.	CASSYSAGQAFF	TGTGCCAGCAGTTACTCGGCTGGGCAAGCTTTCTTT
15	.	TRBV4-2	TRBJ1-1	.	CASSEPGVVNTEAFF	TGTGCCAGCAGCGAACCAGGGGTGGTGAACACTGAAGCTTTCTTT